Sequencing of this TCR beta chain was carried out in a study of blood T cell repertoires in COVID-19. CDR3 length equals 13 residues. V shed 6 bases, J shed 3 bases, and the junction held 4 bases outside the gene matches. CDR1 MNHEY and CDR2 SVGAGI come from the germline V gene. Clones were sequenced by immunoSEQ multiplex PCR, and TCRdb holds only the in-frame ones, with some missing. The sample lists about 170,000 clones; 88% were seen once. The TCR sequence derives from a man in his 60s with acute or convalescent COVID-19. The genes are TRBV6-5 and TRBJ1-2, with 7 bases fitting TRBD1. The sample was peripheral blood. CDR3 sequence reads: CASRNRGDYGYTF. The CDR3, as DNA: TGTGCCAGCAGAAACAGGGGCGACTATGGCTACACCTTC.